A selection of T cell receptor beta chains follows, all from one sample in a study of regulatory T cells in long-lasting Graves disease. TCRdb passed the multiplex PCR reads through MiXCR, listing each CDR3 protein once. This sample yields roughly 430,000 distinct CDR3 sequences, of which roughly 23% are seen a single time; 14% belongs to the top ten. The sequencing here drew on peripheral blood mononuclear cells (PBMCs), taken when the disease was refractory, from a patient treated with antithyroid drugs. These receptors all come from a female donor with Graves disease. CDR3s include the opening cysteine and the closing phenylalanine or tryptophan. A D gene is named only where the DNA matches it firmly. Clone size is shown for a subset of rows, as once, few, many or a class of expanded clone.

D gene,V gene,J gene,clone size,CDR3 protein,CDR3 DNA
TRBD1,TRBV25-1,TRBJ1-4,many,CASSDSGQGAGDEKLFF,TGTGCCAGCAGTGACTCGGGACAGGGGGCGGGGGATGAAAAACTGTTTTTT
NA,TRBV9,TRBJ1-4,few,CASSETGLFGEKLFF,TGTGCCAGCAGCGAGACAGGTTTATTTGGGGAAAAACTGTTTTTT
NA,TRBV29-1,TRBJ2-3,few,CSVEKDTDTQYF,TGCAGCGTTGAGAAGGACACAGATACGCAGTATTTT
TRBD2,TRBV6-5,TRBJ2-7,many,CASSYAPRLASYEQYF,TGTGCCAGCAGTTATGCCCCCCGACTAGCGTCCTACGAGCAGTACTTC
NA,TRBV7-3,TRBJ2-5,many,CASSFSGDETQYF,TGTGCCAGCAGCTTCTCAGGGGATGAGACCCAGTACTTC
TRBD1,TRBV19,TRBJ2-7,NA,CASSRTGSHSYEQYF,TGTGCCAGTAGTAGGACAGGGAGTCACTCCTACGAGCAGTACTTC
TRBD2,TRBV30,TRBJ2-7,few,CAWSAGAGGFHEQYF,TGTGCCTGGAGTGCCGGGGCGGGAGGATTTCACGAGCAGTACTTC
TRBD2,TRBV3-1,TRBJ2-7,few,CASSQVLAGLREQYF,TGTGCCAGCAGCCAAGTTCTAGCGGGCTTGCGAGAGCAGTACTTC
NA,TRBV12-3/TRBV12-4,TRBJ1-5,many,CASSENPGNQPQHF,TGTGCCAGCTCTGAAAACCCGGGCAATCAGCCCCAGCATTTT
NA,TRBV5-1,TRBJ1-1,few,CASSSLLDTEAFF,TGCGCCAGCAGCTCTTTATTGGACACTGAAGCTTTCTTT
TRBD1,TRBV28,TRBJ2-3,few,CASTSSDRATDTQYF,TGTGCCAGCACCTCCTCGGACAGGGCGACAGATACGCAGTATTTT
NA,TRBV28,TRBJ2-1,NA,CATADSFNEQFF,TGTGCCACCGCGGACAGTTTCAATGAGCAGTTCTTC
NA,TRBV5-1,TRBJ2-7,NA,CASSTGSTKEEQYF,TGCGCCAGCAGCACGGGGTCTACGAAGGAGGAGCAGTACTTC
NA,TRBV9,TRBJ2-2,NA,CASSVGPGGITGELFF,TGTGCCAGCAGCGTAGGGCCTGGAGGGATCACCGGGGAGCTGTTTTTT
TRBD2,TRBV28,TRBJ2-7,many,CASSLPVRAGSSSYEQYF,TGTGCCAGCAGTCTCCCCGTGAGAGCGGGGAGTTCCTCCTACGAGCAGTACTTC
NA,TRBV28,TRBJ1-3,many,CASSLSGIGYTIYF,TGTGCCAGCAGTTTATCAGGGATCGGGTACACCATATATTTT
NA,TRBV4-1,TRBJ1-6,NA,CASSQSISRTSSPLHF,TGCGCCAGCAGCCAATCGATCTCCAGGACATCCTCACCCCTCCACTTT
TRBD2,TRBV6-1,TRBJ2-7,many,CASSKDHGLAGTYEQYF,TGTGCCAGCAGTAAGGACCACGGACTAGCGGGGACCTACGAGCAGTACTTC
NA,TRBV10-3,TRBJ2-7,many,CAISESVRDGRYKQYF,TGTGCCATCAGTGAGTCGGTCCGAGACGGACGATACAAGCAGTACTTC
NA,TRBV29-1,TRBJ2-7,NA,CSVVWGVGEQYF,TGCAGCGTTGTTTGGGGGGTGGGCGAGCAGTACTTC
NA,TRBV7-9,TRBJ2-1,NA,CASSLGGAVNEQFF,TGTGCCAGCAGCTTGGGCGGGGCCGTCAATGAGCAGTTCTTC
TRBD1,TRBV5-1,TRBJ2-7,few,CASSVGQGAGEQYF,TGCGCCAGCAGCGTGGGACAGGGGGCGGGAGAGCAGTACTTC
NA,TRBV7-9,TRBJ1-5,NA,CASSKVGGGAQPQHF,TGTGCCAGCAGCAAAGTTGGAGGGGGGGCTCAGCCCCAGCATTTT
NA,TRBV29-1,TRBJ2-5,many,CSVTGPSAETQYF,TGCAGCGTGACCGGACCGAGCGCCGAGACCCAGTACTTC
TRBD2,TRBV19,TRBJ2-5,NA,CASSQTSGKLATQYF,TGTGCCAGTAGCCAGACTAGCGGGAAACTGGCGACCCAGTACTTC
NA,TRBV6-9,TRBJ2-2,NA,CASSYVPGPGELFF,TGTGCCAGCAGTTATGTTCCGGGGCCCGGGGAGCTGTTTTTT
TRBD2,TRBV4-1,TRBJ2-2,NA,CASRPPGLSNTGELFF,TGCGCCAGCAGGCCCCCGGGACTATCGAACACCGGGGAGCTGTTTTTT
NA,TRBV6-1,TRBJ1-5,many,CASSDEIPNSNQPQHF,TGTGCCAGCAGTGATGAGATCCCTAATAGCAATCAGCCCCAGCATTTT
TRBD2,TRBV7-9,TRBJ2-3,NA,CASSFNGRADTQYF,TGTGCCAGCAGCTTTAACGGGAGGGCAGATACGCAGTATTTT
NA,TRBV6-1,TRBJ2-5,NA,CASSEALASQETQYF,TGTGCCAGCAGTGAAGCGCTAGCAAGCCAAGAGACCCAGTACTTC
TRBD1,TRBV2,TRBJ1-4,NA,CASRGDRAGLFF,TGTGCCAGCAGGGGGGACAGGGCCGGGCTGTTTTTT
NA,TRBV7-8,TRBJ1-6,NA,CASRGTASSYNSPLHF,TGTGCCAGCAGGGGGACGGCCAGCTCCTATAATTCACCCCTCCACTTT
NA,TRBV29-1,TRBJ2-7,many,CSVDLGYHEQYF,TGCAGCGTTGATTTGGGGTACCACGAGCAGTACTTC
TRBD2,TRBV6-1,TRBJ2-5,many,CASRSRLAVVYQETQYF,TGTGCCAGCAGATCCCGACTAGCGGTAGTGTACCAAGAGACCCAGTACTTC
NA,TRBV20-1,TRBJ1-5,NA,CSARVGPQGQPQHF,TGCAGTGCTAGAGTGGGGCCTCAGGGTCAGCCCCAGCATTTT
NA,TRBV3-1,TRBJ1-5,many,CASSQDRGTPQHF,TGTGCCAGCAGCCAAGATAGAGGGACCCCCCAGCATTTT
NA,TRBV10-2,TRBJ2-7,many,CASRDGIYEQYF,TGCGCCAGCAGGGACGGAATCTACGAGCAGTACTTC
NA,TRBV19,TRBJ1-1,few,CASSDLLGVEDTEAFF,TGTGCCAGTAGTGACCTCCTGGGGGTGGAGGACACTGAAGCTTTCTTT
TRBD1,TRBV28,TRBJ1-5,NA,CASKTPGQGGTYSNQPQHF,TGTGCCAGCAAAACCCCGGGACAGGGGGGAACGTATAGCAATCAGCCCCAGCATTTT
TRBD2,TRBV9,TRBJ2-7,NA,CASSVAGLAGTEQYF,TGTGCCAGCAGCGTAGCAGGACTAGCGGGAACCGAGCAGTACTTC
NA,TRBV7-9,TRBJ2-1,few,CASSLVGRQGSYNEQFF,TGTGCCAGCAGCTTAGTCGGGCGGCAGGGCTCCTACAATGAGCAGTTCTTC
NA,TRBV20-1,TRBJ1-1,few,CSASQVNTEAFF,TGCAGTGCGTCACAGGTGAACACTGAAGCTTTCTTT
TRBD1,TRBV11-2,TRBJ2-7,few,CASSLEPGQGRSEQYF,TGTGCCAGCAGCTTAGAGCCGGGACAGGGGAGATCCGAGCAGTACTTC
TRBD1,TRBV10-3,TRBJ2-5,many,CAISGTGQETQYF,TGTGCCATCAGTGGGACAGGCCAAGAGACCCAGTACTTC
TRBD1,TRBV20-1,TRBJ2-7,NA,CSASPGTGPSQQYF,TGCAGTGCCAGCCCCGGGACAGGCCCCTCCCAGCAGTACTTC
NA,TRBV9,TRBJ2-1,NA,CASSVGGTGDNEQFF,TGTGCCAGCAGCGTAGGCGGGACGGGGGACAATGAGCAGTTCTTC
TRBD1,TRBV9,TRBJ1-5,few,CASSAQGDGQPQHF,TGTGCCAGCAGCGCCCAGGGGGACGGTCAGCCCCAGCATTTT
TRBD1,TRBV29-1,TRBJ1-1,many,CSADRGAEAFF,TGCAGCGCAGACAGGGGCGCTGAAGCTTTCTTT
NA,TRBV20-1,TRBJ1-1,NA,CSARNIWGRDTEAFF,TGCAGTGCTAGAAACATATGGGGGAGGGACACTGAAGCTTTCTTT
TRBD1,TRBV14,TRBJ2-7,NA,CASSVTTGVPYEQYF,TGTGCCAGCAGCGTAACGACAGGGGTCCCCTACGAGCAGTACTTC
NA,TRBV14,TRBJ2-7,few,CASSHLSSPYEQYF,TGTGCCAGCAGCCACCTGTCGTCCCCCTACGAGCAGTACTTC
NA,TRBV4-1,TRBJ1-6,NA,CASSQPTGPTDSPLHF,TGCGCCAGCAGCCAACCTACTGGACCTACGGATTCACCCCTCCACTTT
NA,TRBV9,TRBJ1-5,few,CASSVGGNIDNQPQHF,TGTGCCAGCAGCGTGGGAGGGAACATAGATAATCAGCCCCAGCATTTT
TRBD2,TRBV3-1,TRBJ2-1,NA,CASSQELAVSYNEQFF,TGTGCCAGCAGCCAAGAACTAGCGGTCTCCTACAATGAGCAGTTCTTC
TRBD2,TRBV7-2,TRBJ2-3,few,CASSLRGRVSDTQYF,TGTGCCAGCAGCTTACGCGGGAGGGTATCAGATACGCAGTATTTT
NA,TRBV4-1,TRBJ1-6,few,CASSQEPGVVLDSPLHF,TGCGCCAGCAGCCAAGAGCCGGGGGTAGTTTTGGACTCACCCCTCCACTTT
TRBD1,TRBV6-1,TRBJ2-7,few,CASSRTGDISYEQYF,TGTGCCAGCAGTCGGACAGGGGACATCTCCTACGAGCAGTACTTC